The 20 T cell receptor beta chains presented below share a single source sample, sequenced in a study of blood T cell repertoires in COVID-19. TCRdb's table, derived via immunoSEQ multiplex PCR, lists solely in-frame clones and lacks some. The sample carries some 350,000 clones, around 87% recorded once. Specimen: PBMCs or T cells enriched from blood (not recorded which). These receptors were obtained from a woman in her thirties who had recovered from COVID-19.

The rearrangement joins TRBV7-9 to TRBJ2-3, with 13 bases identical to TRBD2. Germline assignment: CDR1 SEHNR and CDR2 FQNEAQ (reference sequence). The CDR3 is 15 residues long. V trimming: 5 bases; J trimming: 6 bases; junction bases outside the gene matches: 5. The CDR3 region is CASSPLAGGQDTQYF. CDR3 in DNA: TGTGCCAGCAGCCCACTAGCGGGGGGGCAGGATACGCAGTATTTT.

The chain has TRBV11-2 and TRBJ1-2; D is undetermined. CDR3 size: 13 residues. The V end was cut by 2 bases, the J end by 6 bases, with 10 bases between. The germline gives CDR1 SGHAT, CDR2 FQNNGV. In DNA, the CDR3 is TGTGCCAGCAGCTTAAGGTTTGAGGATGGCTACACCTTC. Its translation: CASSLRFEDGYTF.

The chain is built from TRBV12-3 or TRBV12-4 and TRBJ1-1, with D perhaps TRBD1 (5 bases). The CDR3 is 12 residues long. Trimming cost V 5 bases and J 5 bases, with 9 bases left between them. CDR3 region: CASSPGGTEAFF. The CDR3 DNA follows: TGTGCCAGCAGTCCCGGGGGGACTGAAGCTTTCTTT.

This clone appeared a single time. This rearrangement joins TRBV6-2 or TRBV6-3 to TRBJ1-2, with TRBD1 as a possible D gene (6 bases). The germline V and J ends were trimmed by 8 bases and 4 bases, with 14 bases remaining between them. This CDR3 is built from 13 residues. Germline lookup yields CDR1 MNHEY and CDR2 SVGEGT. Here the CDR3 reads CASRPGVAYGYTF. Written as DNA, the CDR3 is TGTGCCAGCCGCCCAGGGGTCGCCTATGGCTACACCTTC.

This clone was observed a single time. The chain is built from TRBV2 and TRBJ2-3; tentatively, D is TRBD1 (6 bases). V was pared by 3 bases and J by 2 bases, with 12 bases between. The CDR3 covers 15 residues. From germline, CDR1 is SNHLY and CDR2 FYNNEI. DNA for the CDR3: TGTGCCAGCAGTGAGCGCAGGGGCGTCACAGATACGCAGTATTTT. Its translation: CASSERRGVTDTQYF.

This sequence joins TRBV18 and TRBJ1-4; 7 nucleotides line up with TRBD1. The CDR3 loop spans 16 amino acids. The J segment lost 0 bases and the V segment lost 6 bases, leaving 7 bases of the junction unmatched. Germline V gives CDR1 KGHSH, CDR2 LQKENI. For the CDR3, the DNA is TGTGCCAGCTCCCAAGGGGACAGCTCAACTAATGAAAAACTGTTTTTT. Translated, it gives CASSQGDSSTNEKLFF.

This chain connects TRBV7-9 to TRBJ2-5; D is undetermined. CDR1 SEHNR and CDR2 FQNEAQ come from the germline V gene (reference sequence). This CDR3 has 13 amino acids. V lost 5 bases and J 2 bases, leaving 9 bases between the germline ends. CDR3 nucleotides: TGTGCCAGCAGCACTGAAATACAAGAGACCCAGTACTTC. This sequence encodes CASSTEIQETQYF.

The J gene is TRBJ1-2, the V gene TRBV2, with D maybe TRBD1 (5 bases). The germline gives CDR1 SNHLY, CDR2 FYNNEI. CDR3 length equals 12 residues. Trimming shortened V by 8 bases and J by 8 bases, and 15 bases separated the two germline ends. The CDR3 region has the DNA TGTGCCAGCCTCTCGGGGGTGGGCGGCTACACCTTC. This encodes CASLSGVGGYTF.

The chain links TRBV28 to TRBJ1-1; TRBD1 is a possible D gene (5 bases). The CDR3 has 13 residues. Germline V gene lookup returns CDR1 MDHEN and CDR2 SYDVKM. V shed 7 bases and J shed 0 bases, with 9 bases lying between them. CDR3 sequence reads: CASTRQMNTEAFF. The CDR3 region has the DNA TGTGCCAGCACCAGACAGATGAACACTGAAGCTTTCTTT.

This clone was observed once. The gene calls are TRBV30 and TRBJ1-6, with D perhaps TRBD1 (6 bases). The CDR3 covers 14 residues. Trimming took off 1 base at V and 7 bases at J, with 11 bases between the two ends. In germline, CDR1 is GTSNPN, CDR2 SVGIG (reference sequence). CDR3 sequence reads: CAWSAGTLNSPLHF. The CDR3 DNA sequence: TGTGCCTGGAGTGCCGGGACACTAAATTCACCCCTCCACTTT.

CDR3 coding DNA: TGTGCCATCAGTGAGTCGATAGGGACAGGCACCCTCACAGATACGCAGTATTTT. Encoded protein: CAISESIGTGTLTDTQYF. The chain is built from TRBV10-3 and TRBJ2-3, with TRBD1 matching 8 bases. The V and J ends lost 0 bases and 2 bases, in that order; junction bases with no gene match: 10. This CDR3 comprises 18 residues. Germline loops: CDR1 ENHRY, CDR2 SYGVKD.

This clone was picked up one time. The chain recombines TRBV19 with TRBJ1-5; a possible D gene is TRBD1 (5 bases). This CDR3 has 13 residues. V lost 3 bases and J 5 bases, leaving 8 bases between the germline ends. In germline, CDR1 is LNHDA, CDR2 SQIVND (reference sequence). The CDR3 protein is CASSMGGDQPQHF. CDR3 DNA sequence: TGTGCCAGTAGTATGGGGGGAGATCAGCCCCAGCATTTT.

Only one count was recorded for this clone. This sequence joins TRBV15 and TRBJ1-6; 8 bases match TRBD1. This CDR3 comprises 14 residues. V shed 3 bases, J shed 7 bases, and the junction held 2 bases outside the gene matches. Germline loops: CDR1 LNHNV, CDR2 YYDKDF (reference sequence). The CDR3 sequence: CATSSHRGNSPLHF. The CDR3 coding sequence is TGTGCCACCAGCAGCCACAGGGGGAATTCACCCCTCCACTTT.

The rearrangement uses TRBV29-1 and TRBJ1-1; unclear D gene. The CDR3 length is 13 residues. V was pared by 0 bases and J by 4 bases, with 9 bases between. Germline V gene lookup returns CDR1 SQVTM and CDR2 ANQGSEA. DNA for the CDR3: TGCAGCGTTGAAGATCCCCCCGGCACTGAAGCTTTCTTT. Its protein is CSVEDPPGTEAFF. Full variable domain (outside the CDR3, taken from reference TRBV29-1 and TRBJ1-1): SAVISQKPSRDICQRGTSLTIQCQVDSQVTMMFWYRQQPGQSLTLIATANQGSEATYESGFVIDKFPISRPNLTFSTLTVSNMSPEDSSIYLCSVEDPPGTEAFFGQGTRLTVV.

This clone showed up just once. The chain uses TRBV19 and TRBJ1-2, with TRBD1 matching over 9 bases. The ends lost 4 bases at V and 3 bases at J; junction bases unmatched: 6. CDR1 and CDR2 from the germline V gene are LNHDA and SQIVND (reference sequence). The CDR3 runs 15 residues. This CDR3 is CASSKAQGADYGYTF. The CDR3 nucleotides are TGTGCCAGTAGTAAAGCACAGGGGGCGGACTATGGCTACACCTTC.

The gene calls are TRBV6-5 and TRBJ1-6; D may be TRBD1 (6 bases). The CDR3 length is 14 residues. Germline values: CDR1 MNHEY, CDR2 SVGAGI. Trimming cost V 4 bases and J 10 bases, with 14 bases left between them. The CDR3 region has the DNA TGTGCCAGCAGTTTGACAGGAAGGGTATCACCCCTCCACTTT. Translated, it gives CASSLTGRVSPLHF.

The chain links TRBV24-1 to TRBJ1-3; D not certain. This CDR3 comprises 21 residues. Trimming left V 5 bases short and J 0 bases short, with 28 bases between. Germline V gives CDR1 KGHDR, CDR2 SFDVKD. CDR3 bases: TGTGCCACCAGTGTAACAGTTGTATCTACCAACCTTCCATACTCTGGAAACACCATATATTTT. Translating it yields CATSVTVVSTNLPYSGNTIYF.

The J gene is TRBJ1-1, the V gene TRBV13, with 11 bases matching TRBD1. Unmatched junction bases numbered 1, after V lost 3 bases and J lost 4 bases. Germline V lookup: CDR1 PRHDT, CDR2 FYEKMQ (reference sequence). The CDR3 contains 14 residues. In DNA form, the CDR3 reads TGTGCCAGCAGCTTGGGACAGGGGGTCACTGAAGCTTTCTTT. Translated: CASSLGQGVTEAFF.

The rearrangement joins TRBV18 to TRBJ2-2; 11 bases are a match to TRBD1. CDR3 length equals 16 residues. Losses at the gene ends were 1 base for V and 4 bases for J; bases not matched to a gene: 2. CDR1 KGHSH and CDR2 LQKENI come from the germline V gene. CDR3 DNA: TGTGCCAGCTCACCACGGACAGGGGGCGCCACCGGGGAGCTGTTTTTT. It encodes CASSPRTGGATGELFF.

This chain uses TRBV27 with TRBJ2-1, with 10 bases fitting TRBD2. The CDR3 loop spans 15 amino acids. Trimming at V came to 6 bases and at J to 2 bases, leaving 4 bases not matched to a gene. Germline assignment: CDR1 MNHEY and CDR2 SMNVEV (reference sequence). As DNA, the CDR3 is TGTGCCAGCAGCCGCCTAGCGGGGGCCTACAATGAGCAGTTCTTC. It encodes CASSRLAGAYNEQFF.